The 29 T cell receptor beta chains given below trace back to one sample, sequenced in a study of immune evolution from preneoplasia to lung adenocarcinoma. Generated by immunoSEQ multiplex PCR, the TCRdb table keeps only in-frame clones and is missing some. The table includes around 1,900 clones, 80% to 90% detected once. The material sequenced was FFPE adjacent normal lung tissue. The receptors shown here come from a person between 65 and 79 years old with lung adenocarcinoma.

The V call is TRBV18, the J call TRBJ2-7; TRBD2 is a possible D gene (6 bases). This CDR3 comprises 13 residues. V was trimmed by 1 base and J by 4 bases, leaving 8 bases between them. CDR1 KGHSH and CDR2 LQKENI come from the germline V gene. This CDR3 reads CASSPRTTYEQYF. The CDR3 nucleotides read TGTGCCAGCTCACCACGGACTACGTACGAGCAGTACTTC.

In its sample, this clone was seen a few times. The rearrangement links TRBV5-1 to TRBJ2-7; a weak D match, TRBD1 (5 bases). The CDR3 has 15 residues. Trimming pared 0 bases from V and 4 bases from J, leaving 14 bases between. Germline values: CDR1 SGHRS, CDR2 YFSETQ. The CDR3 loop reads CASSLGLAPGYEQYF. The DNA of the CDR3 is TGCGCCAGCAGCTTGGGACTCGCCCCAGGGTACGAGCAGTACTTC.

The chain couples TRBV20-1 to TRBJ1-1; D unresolved. Germline V CDR1 and CDR2: DFQATT, SNEGSKA (reference sequence). This CDR3 is 11 amino acids long. The ends were cut back, 6 bases at V and 1 base at J, with 6 bases in the middle. CDR3 residues: CSALGNTEAFF. The CDR3 nucleotides are TGCAGTGCCCTGGGGAACACTGAAGCTTTCTTT.

The chain has TRBV4-1 and TRBJ2-7; D remains unclear. V lost 1 base and J 5 bases, leaving 12 bases between the germline ends. The germline gives CDR1 MGHRA, CDR2 YSYEKL. The CDR3 extends over 14 amino acids. The CDR3 DNA is TGCGCCAGCAGCCAAGCGAGTAGCCCCCACGAGCAGTACTTC. This gives the protein CASSQASSPHEQYF.

This chain connects TRBV11-3 to TRBJ1-5; D remains ambiguous. This CDR3 has 16 residues. CDR1 and CDR2 (germline): SGHNT, YENEEA. The germline V and J ends were trimmed by 3 bases and 3 bases, with 15 bases remaining between them. CDR3 protein: CASSFLPGAFNQPQHF. DNA of the CDR3: TGTGCCAGCAGCTTCCTGCCGGGAGCTTTCAATCAGCCCCAGCATTTT.

The chain is built from TRBV10-1 and TRBJ1-3, with D perhaps TRBD1 (5 bases). V was shortened by 8 bases and J by 4 bases, with 15 bases between the two germline ends. The CDR3 is 14 residues long. Germline CDR1 is WNHNN and CDR2 is SYGVQD (reference sequence). CDR3 coding DNA: TGCGCCAGCTCCGACGGGGGAATCGGAAACACCATATATTTT. This sequence encodes CASSDGGIGNTIYF.

CDR3 in amino acids: CSVDTSGIYNEQFF. The CDR3, as DNA: TGCAGCGTTGACACTAGCGGAATCTACAATGAGCAGTTCTTC. The rearrangement joins TRBV29-1 to TRBJ2-1; 8 bases align to TRBD2. The V gene's germline CDR1 is SQVTM and CDR2 ANQGSEA. V was clipped by 3 bases and J by 3 bases; unmatched bases: 4. The CDR3 is made up of 14 amino acids.

The rearrangement links TRBV10-3 to TRBJ1-5; 8 bases fit TRBD1. The germline V gene encodes CDR1 ENHRY and CDR2 SYGVKD. This CDR3 contains 17 residues. Trimming cost V 3 bases and J 0 bases; bases outside gene matches: 7. CDR3 in DNA: TGTGCCATCAGTGAAGGACAGGGTGGACATAGCAATCAGCCCCAGCATTTT. Protein: CAISEGQGGHSNQPQHF.

The rearrangement uses TRBV7-9 and TRBJ2-7; D perhaps matches TRBD2 (5 bases). V was pared by 0 bases and J by 3 bases, with 15 bases between. Looked up from germline, CDR1 is SEHNR and CDR2 is FQNEAQ (reference sequence). There are 16 residues in the CDR3. This CDR3 reads CASSLAGVGGLYEQYF. The CDR3 DNA reads as TGTGCCAGCAGCTTAGCCGGGGTCGGAGGCCTCTACGAGCAGTACTTC.

The chain uses TRBV6-5 and TRBJ1-5, with D unclear. Trimming took off 4 bases at V and 7 bases at J, with 11 bases between the two ends. From germline, CDR1 is MNHEY and CDR2 SVGAGI. This CDR3 comprises 13 residues. For the CDR3, the DNA is TGTGCCAGCAGTTTCACGGGCTCCCAGCCCCAGCATTTT. It encodes CASSFTGSQPQHF.

This clone occurred a few times. The gene calls are TRBV19 and TRBJ1-1; D gene unclear. Trimming cost V 5 bases and J 4 bases, with 11 bases left between them. Germline CDR1 LNHDA, CDR2 SQIVND (reference sequence). CDR3 length: 13 residues. CDR3 nucleotides: TGTGCCAGTAGTCCTCGGGAATCCACTGAAGCTTTCTTT. Protein: CASSPRESTEAFF.

The rearrangement joins TRBV30 to TRBJ1-2; a possible D gene is TRBD1 (5 bases). Germline assignment: CDR1 GTSNPN and CDR2 SVGIG (reference sequence). V was cut by 5 bases and J by 7 bases, with 8 bases left in between. This CDR3 comprises 10 residues. The CDR3 DNA is TGTGCCTGGTTAGGGGTTGGCTACACCTTC. Protein: CAWLGVGYTF.

This clone was seen a handful of times. The chain uses TRBV19 and TRBJ1-1; D gene uncertain. This CDR3 spans 13 amino acids. Trimming shortened V by 9 bases and J by 10 bases, and 21 bases separated the two germline ends. Germline V gene sequence: CDR1 LNHDA, CDR2 SQIVND (reference sequence). CDR3 loop: CASLSGGMKGAFF. CDR3 nucleotide sequence: TGTGCCAGCCTTTCGGGAGGGATGAAGGGAGCTTTCTTT.

The genes are TRBV15 and TRBJ2-7; TRBD1 is a possible D gene (6 bases). The CDR3 contains 14 residues. Germline V gene lookup returns CDR1 LNHNV and CDR2 YYDKDF (reference sequence). Deletions cut 1 base from V and 3 bases from J, with 10 bases between. This chain's CDR3 is CATSRGGTFYEQYF. CDR3 sequence (DNA): TGTGCCACCAGCAGAGGAGGGACATTCTACGAGCAGTACTTC. The complete variable domain, with remaining parts taken from reference TRBV15 and TRBJ2-7, reads DAMVIQNPRYQVTQFGKPVTLSCSQTLNHNVMYWYQQKSSQAPKLLFHYYDKDFNNEADTPDNFQSRRPNTSFCFLDIRSPGLGDTAMYLCATSRGGTFYEQYFGPGTRLTVT.

V gene TRBV29-1 combines with J gene TRBJ2-3, with D possibly TRBD2 on 5 matching bases. V was cut by 6 bases and J by 4 bases, with 11 bases left in between. Germline-derived CDR1 and CDR2 are SQVTM and ANQGSEA. CDR3 length: 12 residues. The CDR3 protein is CSVKLGSDTQYF. The CDR3 DNA sequence: TGCAGCGTAAAACTAGGGTCAGATACGCAGTATTTT.

This chain links TRBV7-9 with TRBJ2-7; D possibly corresponds to TRBD1 (6 bases). V was cut by 5 bases and J by 4 bases, with 9 bases left in between. CDR1 is SEHNR, CDR2 FQNEAQ, per germline (reference sequence). There are 12 residues in the CDR3. CDR3 loop: CASSRQGYEQYF. The CDR3 DNA reads TGTGCCAGCAGCCGGCAGGGGTACGAGCAGTACTTC.

This chain uses TRBV7-9 with TRBJ1-1, with 7 bases fitting TRBD1. Trimming cost V 5 bases and J 3 bases; bases outside gene matches: 3. The CDR3 runs to 13 residues. Germline V gene data show CDR1 as SEHNR and CDR2 as FQNEAQ (reference sequence). The CDR3 reads CASSRQGDTEAFF. As DNA, the CDR3 is TGTGCCAGCAGCCGACAGGGTGACACTGAAGCTTTCTTT.

The chain is built from TRBV19 and TRBJ2-3; possible D gene TRBD2, 5 bases. CDR3 length: 15 residues. V lost 0 bases to trimming and J lost 2 bases, with 9 bases between them. CDR1 is LNHDA and CDR2 is SQIVND in the germline V gene (reference sequence). DNA for the CDR3: TGTGCCAGTAGTATAGATCGGGGTCACACAGATACGCAGTATTTT. This sequence encodes CASSIDRGHTDTQYF. Full variable domain (rest looked up from reference TRBV19 and TRBJ2-3): DGGITQSPKYLFRKEGQNVTLSCEQNLNHDAMYWYRQDPGQGLRLIYYSQIVNDFQKGDIAEGYSVSREKKESFPLTVTSAQKNPTAFYLCASSIDRGHTDTQYFGPGTRLTVL.

The chain uses TRBV5-1 and TRBJ2-2; D may be TRBD1 or TRBD2 (5 bases each). V was trimmed by 2 bases and J by 2 bases, leaving 7 bases between them. CDR1 and CDR2 from the germline V gene are SGHRS and YFSETQ. The CDR3 contains 14 residues. For the CDR3, the DNA is TGCGCCAGCAGCTTCGGGACCAACACCGGGGAGCTGTTTTTT. This encodes CASSFGTNTGELFF. The complete variable domain, with remaining parts taken from reference TRBV5-1 and TRBJ2-2, reads KAGVTQTPRYLIKTRGQQVTLSCSPISGHRSVSWYQQTPGQGLQFLFEYFSETQRNKGNFPGRFSGRQFSNSRSEMNVSTLELGDSALYLCASSFGTNTGELFFGEGSRLTVL.

The chain couples TRBV10-2 to TRBJ1-2; no reliable D call. This CDR3 spans 11 amino acids. Between the trimmed V and J ends, which lost 8 bases and 7 bases, there was a span of 11 bases. Germline-derived CDR1 and CDR2 are WSHSY and SAAADI. The CDR3 region is CASQNSAGYTF. The CDR3 region has the DNA TGCGCCAGCCAGAATTCCGCTGGCTACACCTTC.

The chain couples TRBV28 to TRBJ2-7; 14 nucleotides agree with TRBD2. The germline CDR1 and CDR2 sequences are MDHEN and SYDVKM. The trim removed 8 bases at V and 4 bases at J, leaving 4 bases unmatched. There are 14 residues in the CDR3. The CDR3 is CASGTSGGIYEQYF. CDR3 in DNA: TGTGCCAGCGGGACTAGCGGGGGTATATACGAGCAGTACTTC.

This clone was counted a few times. The V gene is TRBV11-1, the J gene TRBJ2-3, with D hard to call. CDR1 SGHAT and CDR2 FQDESV come from the germline V gene (reference sequence). The CDR3 is made up of 11 amino acids. Trimming pared 3 bases from V and 2 bases from J, leaving 0 bases between. The CDR3 loop reads CASSFTDTQYF. The CDR3 nucleotides read TGTGCCAGCAGCTTCACAGATACGCAGTATTTT.

This clone was seen once. V usage is TRBV7-3 and J usage is TRBJ2-1; TRBD1 agrees at 8 bases. Trimming removed 1 base from V and 6 bases from J; junction bases left unmatched: 14. The CDR3 is made up of 18 amino acids. CDR1 is SGHTA, CDR2 FQGTGA, per germline. The CDR3 reads CASSLNGELTGGFNEQFF. The CDR3 nucleotides read TGTGCCAGCAGCTTAAATGGGGAATTAACAGGGGGTTTCAATGAGCAGTTCTTC. Full variable domain (remainder filled in from reference TRBV7-3 and TRBJ2-1): GAGVSQTPSNKVTEKGKYVELRCDPISGHTALYWYRQSLGQGPEFLIYFQGTGAADDSGLPNDRFFAVRPEGSVSTLKIQRTERGDSAVYLCASSLNGELTGGFNEQFFGPGTRLTVL.

CDR3 DNA sequence: TGTGCCAGCAGCCAAAACCAAACCGGGACAAGGAACACTGAAGCTTTCTTT. Residues: CASSQNQTGTRNTEAFF. This chain uses TRBV14 with TRBJ1-1; maybe TRBD1 (6 bases). This CDR3 contains 17 residues. Germline V gene sequence: CDR1 SGHDN, CDR2 FVKESK. V gave up 2 bases and J gave up 1 base, with 17 bases separating them.

The chain recombines TRBV7-8 with TRBJ2-6, with D uncertain. The germline CDR1 and CDR2 sequences are SGHVS and FQNEAQ. The CDR3 is 15 residues long. V dropped 3 bases and J dropped 0 bases, with 6 bases sitting between them. CDR3 DNA sequence: TGTGCCAGCAGCTTTCCGGCCTCTGGGGCCAACGTCCTGACTTTC. This translates into CASSFPASGANVLTF.

The J gene is TRBJ2-5, the V gene TRBV5-4; TRBD2 agrees at 12 bases. Germline CDR1 reads SGHNT; CDR2 reads YYREEE (reference sequence). The CDR3 contains 15 residues. The ends lost 3 bases at V and 9 bases at J; junction bases unmatched: 9. This chain's CDR3 is CASSSGLAGPQAQYF. In nucleotides, the CDR3 is TGTGCCAGCAGCTCCGGACTAGCGGGACCCCAGGCCCAGTACTTC.

This chain uses TRBV4-2 with TRBJ2-7; D may be TRBD1 or TRBD2 (5 bases each). The CDR3 is 15 residues long. Germline V lookup: CDR1 LGHNA, CDR2 YNFKEQ. Between the trimmed V and J ends, which lost 4 bases and 0 bases, there was a span of 13 bases. The CDR3 reads CASSLGAPPSYEQYF. The CDR3 DNA sequence: TGTGCCAGCAGCCTCGGGGCTCCCCCCTCCTACGAGCAGTACTTC.

This clone was detected once. The chain has TRBV2 and TRBJ2-3; 8 nucleotides line up with TRBD2. Trimming at V came to 6 bases and at J to 7 bases, leaving 12 bases not matched to a gene. This CDR3 has 15 residues. CDR1 is SNHLY and CDR2 is FYNNEI in the germline V gene. The CDR3 loop is CASREPGLGVYTQYF. The CDR3, as DNA: TGTGCCAGCAGAGAACCGGGACTAGGGGTGTATACGCAGTATTTT.

The rearrangement links TRBV29-1 to TRBJ2-2; 8 positions match TRBD2. This CDR3 has 14 amino acids. The junction had 5 bases not matched to a gene; V was cut back by 4 bases and J by 4 bases. Germline values: CDR1 SQVTM, CDR2 ANQGSEA. The CDR3: CSVGAGGTTGELFF. CDR3 bases: TGCAGCGTTGGGGCGGGAGGCACCACCGGGGAGCTGTTTTTT.